Listed below are T cell receptor beta chains from one sample, sequenced in a study of control samples from healthy donors and cancer patients. Method: immunoSEQ multiplex PCR; TCRdb's copy keeps in-frame clones and lacks some. The sample records 100,000 to 150,000 clones, roughly 89% being singletons. Input material: blood. These receptors originate from a man aged 18 to 29 in good health. Each CDR3 is given without its conserved first and last residue. The order of the fields is V gene, J gene, CDR3 protein.

TRBV19	TRBJ1-6	ASSIVAGGRNSPLH
TRBV3-1/TRBV3-2	TRBJ1-3	ASSQGRIGNTIY
TRBV29-1	TRBJ2-7	SVRYVDKPYEQY
TRBV7-7	TRBJ1-3	ASRWVHPRGKFAGNTIY
TRBV13	TRBJ2-1	ASSLLRGWGQF
TRBV4-1	TRBJ2-6	ASSQENTLTGANVLT
TRBV6-6	TRBJ2-7	ASSEGGALREQY
TRBV30	TRBJ1-1	AWSKLPEAF
TRBV27	TRBJ1-5	ASGQRKPQH
TRBV5-1	TRBJ2-7	ASSSDPGIAYEQY
TRBV5-1	TRBJ1-4	ASSLQGTTNEKLF
TRBV2	TRBJ2-3	ASNRLAGPGDTQY
TRBV11-3	TRBJ1-1	ASSSKGGTTEAF
TRBV6-2/TRBV6-3	TRBJ2-7	ASSLDRAEQY
TRBV4-1	TRBJ1-5	ASSQLPGGPQH
TRBV2	TRBJ2-3	ASSEQGASADTQY
TRBV20-1	TRBJ1-1	SASRGGARTEAF
TRBV3-1/TRBV3-2	TRBJ1-1	ASSQRQGRLMNTEAF
TRBV6-5	TRBJ2-7	ASSHRDRGYEQY
TRBV19	TRBJ1-1	ASRRTGNRLNTEAF
TRBV9	TRBJ2-1	ASSVGWGSYNEQF
TRBV5-1	TRBJ2-3	ASSSQLAGGPGTQY
TRBV3-1/TRBV3-2	TRBJ1-2	ASSLRTGGGYT
TRBV3-1/TRBV3-2	TRBJ1-2	ASSQDSEGATDGYT
TRBV7-9	TRBJ2-2	ASRGPTGGDGELF
TRBV10-3	TRBJ2-3	ATLPYTGPDTQY
TRBV4-1	TRBJ1-1	ASSQGLLRNTEAF
TRBV3-1/TRBV3-2	TRBJ2-3	ASSQQGYTDTQY
TRBV6-5	TRBJ1-5	ASRDPYQPQH